Listed below are T cell receptor beta chains from one sample, sequenced in a study of regulatory dendritic cells for organ transplantation. Some clones are missing from TCRdb's copy, which holds only in-frame ones; the method was immunoSEQ multiplex PCR. The sample records roughly 20,000 clones, roughly 85% being singletons. These receptors lack a known antigen. Input material: naive CD4+ T cells from blood cultured with dendritic cells. These receptors all come from a human donor in good health. The CDR3 runs from the conserved cysteine through the conserved F or W. Each record gives: D gene, J gene, V gene, clone size, CDR3 protein, CDR3 DNA. The D gene is left open where the match is weak. A row's size may be missing; if present it is once, few, many or a size class.

D: -; J: TRBJ1-2; V: TRBV7-8; size: -; CDR3: CASSRPVGGYTF; DNA: TGTGCCAGCAGTCGCCCCGTTGGTGGCTACACCTTC
D: -; J: TRBJ2-7; V: TRBV10-1; size: -; CDR3: CASSEVPGSYEQYF; DNA: TGCGCCAGCAGTGAGGTCCCGGGGTCCTACGAGCAGTACTTC
D: -; J: TRBJ1-1; V: TRBV7-9; size: once; CDR3: CASSLGLSEAFF; DNA: TGTGCCAGCAGCCTCGGACTCAGTGAAGCTTTCTTT
D: -; J: TRBJ2-5; V: TRBV30; size: -; CDR3: CAWGPRETQYF; DNA: TGTGCCTGGGGTCCCCGGGAGACCCAGTACTTC
D: -; J: TRBJ2-3; V: TRBV19; size: -; CDR3: CASTDTDTQYF; DNA: TGTGCCAGTACAGACACAGATACGCAGTATTTT
D: TRBD2; J: TRBJ2-7; V: TRBV30; size: -; CDR3: CAWSHTTGLALEQYF; DNA: TGTGCCTGGAGCCACACCACTGGACTAGCACTTGAGCAGTACTTC
D: -; J: TRBJ1-3; V: TRBV7-6; size: -; CDR3: CASSLAGAGNTIYF; DNA: TGTGCCAGCAGCTTAGCAGGGGCTGGAAACACCATATATTTT
D: TRBD2; J: TRBJ2-7; V: TRBV5-4; size: -; CDR3: CASSQGTSGIYEQYF; DNA: TGTGCCAGCAGCCAAGGGACTAGCGGGATCTACGAGCAGTACTTC
D: -; J: TRBJ2-7; V: TRBV11-2; size: -; CDR3: CASSLGAFSYEQYF; DNA: TGTGCCAGCAGCTTAGGAGCGTTCTCCTACGAGCAGTACTTC
D: -; J: TRBJ1-5; V: TRBV18; size: -; CDR3: CASSTTGRGVGNQPQHF; DNA: TGTGCCAGCTCAACCACGGGCCGGGGGGTGGGCAATCAGCCCCAGCATTTT
D: -; J: TRBJ2-5; V: TRBV5-6; size: -; CDR3: CASSLLVYYQETQYF; DNA: TGTGCCAGCAGCTTGTTGGTCTACTACCAAGAGACCCAGTACTTC
D: TRBD2; J: TRBJ2-7; V: TRBV18; size: -; CDR3: CASSRSGTSGRTYEQYF; DNA: TGTGCCAGCTCACGCTCCGGGACTAGCGGGAGGACCTACGAGCAGTACTTC
D: -; J: TRBJ2-1; V: TRBV19; size: once; CDR3: CASSPIRGASNEQFF; DNA: TGTGCCAGTAGTCCTATACGGGGGGCCAGTAATGAGCAGTTCTTC
D: -; J: TRBJ1-2; V: TRBV28; size: -; CDR3: CASSFNSYGYTF; DNA: TGTGCCAGCAGTTTCAACAGCTATGGCTACACCTTC
D: -; J: TRBJ1-2; V: TRBV6-5; size: -; CDR3: CASIGEGYGYTF; DNA: TGTGCCAGCATCGGTGAGGGCTATGGCTACACCTTC
D: -; J: TRBJ2-5; V: TRBV6-1; size: -; CDR3: CASSESGTQETQYF; DNA: TGTGCCAGCAGTGAATCGGGGACGCAAGAGACCCAGTACTTC
D: -; J: TRBJ2-1; V: TRBV5-4; size: -; CDR3: CASSLPGNFWQFF; DNA: TGTGCCAGCAGCTTGCCAGGGAATTTCTGGCAGTTCTTC
D: TRBD2; J: TRBJ2-2; V: TRBV7-9; size: -; CDR3: CASSLVPGLAGVGELFF; DNA: TGTGCCAGCAGCTTAGTTCCGGGGCTAGCGGGAGTCGGGGAGCTGTTTTTT
D: -; J: TRBJ2-7; V: TRBV7-3; size: -; CDR3: CASSFGGNYEQYF; DNA: TGTGCCAGCAGCTTTGGGGGCAACTACGAGCAGTACTTC
D: TRBD1; J: TRBJ1-4; V: TRBV28; size: -; CDR3: CASTPGQSNEKLFF; DNA: TGTGCCAGCACCCCGGGACAGTCTAATGAAAAACTGTTTTTT
D: TRBD1; J: TRBJ2-7; V: TRBV27; size: -; CDR3: CASSYPDRGYYEQYF; DNA: TGTGCCAGCAGTTACCCGGACAGGGGATACTACGAGCAGTACTTC
D: -; J: TRBJ2-1; V: TRBV7-7; size: -; CDR3: CASSLSLPGTLANEQFF; DNA: TGTGCTAGCAGCTTATCACTACCTGGGACCCTAGCGAATGAGCAGTTCTTC
D: -; J: TRBJ1-2; V: TRBV4-3; size: -; CDR3: CASSQKPTGPSLTYTF; DNA: TGCGCCAGCAGCCAAAAACCCACAGGGCCCTCGTTAACCTACACCTTC
D: -; J: TRBJ2-5; V: TRBV11-1; size: -; CDR3: CASTSGWTQETQYF; DNA: TGTGCCAGCACCTCAGGGTGGACGCAAGAGACCCAGTACTTC
D: -; J: TRBJ2-3; V: TRBV10-3; size: -; CDR3: CAISPSSGHRQASTDTQYF; DNA: TGTGCCATCAGCCCCTCCTCCGGGCACCGACAGGCCAGCACAGATACGCAGTATTTT
D: -; J: TRBJ1-2; V: TRBV18; size: -; CDR3: CASSPAQGYYGYTF; DNA: TGTGCCAGCTCCCCCGCTCAGGGATACTATGGCTACACCTTC
D: -; J: TRBJ2-7; V: TRBV11-2; size: -; CDR3: CASSLRDYEQYF; DNA: TGTGCCAGCAGCTTACGGGACTACGAGCAGTACTTC
D: -; J: TRBJ2-5; V: TRBV29-1; size: -; CDR3: CSVERGAGETQYF; DNA: TGCAGCGTTGAACGGGGGGCCGGGGAGACCCAGTACTTC
D: -; J: TRBJ2-5; V: TRBV5-1; size: -; CDR3: CASSFTQETQYF; DNA: TGCGCCAGCAGCTTCACGCAAGAGACCCAGTACTTC
D: -; J: TRBJ2-1; V: TRBV6-5; size: -; CDR3: CASSFSGLQFF; DNA: TGTGCCAGCAGTTTTTCGGGGCTGCAGTTCTTC
D: TRBD2; J: TRBJ2-2; V: TRBV7-3; size: -; CDR3: CASSFLAGGTDGELFF; DNA: TGTGCCAGCAGCTTCCTAGCGGGAGGTACCGACGGGGAGCTGTTTTTT
D: -; J: TRBJ2-4; V: TRBV6-1; size: once; CDR3: CASSEVDSGLAKNIQYF; DNA: TGTGCCAGCAGTGAAGTAGATAGCGGATTAGCCAAAAACATTCAGTACTTC
D: TRBD1; J: TRBJ1-1; V: TRBV4-1; size: few; CDR3: CASSQGQFMNTEAFF; DNA: TGCGCCAGCAGCCAGGGACAGTTCATGAACACTGAAGCTTTCTTT
D: -; J: TRBJ1-2; V: TRBV4-3; size: -; CDR3: CASSQDWGHPFYGYTF; DNA: TGCGCCAGCAGCCAAGATTGGGGGCACCCGTTCTATGGCTACACCTTC
D: -; J: TRBJ2-1; V: TRBV7-9; size: -; CDR3: CASDNYNEQFF; DNA: TGTGCCAGCGACAACTACAATGAGCAGTTCTTC
D: -; J: TRBJ2-7; V: TRBV19; size: -; CDR3: CARLPPGREQYF; DNA: TGTGCCAGACTCCCCCCGGGACGCGAGCAGTACTTC
D: -; J: TRBJ1-6; V: TRBV30; size: few; CDR3: CAWRGGFNSPLHF; DNA: TGTGCCTGGAGAGGAGGATTTAATTCACCCCTCCACTTT
D: TRBD1; J: TRBJ2-5; V: TRBV4-1; size: -; CDR3: CASSQKNPGQGWETQYF; DNA: TGCGCCAGCAGCCAGAAAAACCCGGGACAGGGGTGGGAGACCCAGTACTTC
D: TRBD1; J: TRBJ1-5; V: TRBV6-6; size: -; CDR3: CASSRGTVGGQPQHF; DNA: TGTGCCAGCAGTCGGGGGACAGTCGGTGGTCAGCCCCAGCATTTT
D: TRBD2; J: TRBJ2-2; V: TRBV2; size: -; CDR3: CASSSSGRATGELFF; DNA: TGTGCCAGCAGTTCCAGCGGGAGGGCCACCGGGGAGCTGTTTTTT